Listed here is a single T cell receptor (beta chain). These data originate in a study of control samples from healthy donors and cancer patients. Clones were sequenced by immunoSEQ multiplex PCR, and TCRdb holds only the in-frame ones, with some missing. The table includes about 60,000 clones, 92% detected once. The CDR3 is 14 amino acids. V was shortened by 6 bases and J by 0 bases, with 11 bases between the two germline ends. Per the germline V gene, CDR1 is MNHNY and CDR2 is SVGAGI (reference sequence). This sequence joins TRBV6-6 and TRBJ2-5; D is unresolved. Sequences were obtained from PBMCs. The receptor comes from a man aged 35 to 55 with colorectal cancer. CDR3 sequence: CASSRRADQETQYF. The CDR3 bases are TGTGCCAGCAGCCGACGGGCGGACCAAGAGACCCAGTACTTC.